The rows below give T cell receptor beta chains drawn from one sample of a study of control samples from healthy donors and cancer patients. The method was immunoSEQ multiplex PCR; TCRdb's version includes in-frame clones alone and lacks a portion of them. This repertoire shows fewer than 200,000 clones, over 90% found once; its top ten account for under 1.2%. Sequencing was done on a sample of blood. These receptors all stem from a woman in her thirties in good health. Each CDR3 is given with its conserved first and last residue. D genes are given only for firm matches. Rows may omit the clone size; those that give it use once, few, many or a size class.

>TRBJ1-2|TRBV6-2/TRBV6-3|TRBD1|-
CASSRGQGGYTF
TGTGCCAGCAGTCGCGGACAGGGTGGCTACACCTTC
>TRBJ2-7|TRBV5-1|-|-
CASSLPGPPDEQYF
TGCGCCAGCAGCTTGCCGGGGCCCCCCGACGAGCAGTACTTC
>TRBJ2-3|TRBV5-5|-|-
CASSYSRYFWYF
TGTGCCAGCAGCTACAGTCGCTACTTTTGGTATTTT
>TRBJ1-4|TRBV5-5|-|-
CASSLYSMDEKLFF
TGTGCCAGCAGCTTGTACAGTATGGATGAAAAACTGTTTTTT
>TRBJ1-6|TRBV3-1/TRBV3-2|-|-
CASSQGGLSPLHF
TGTGCCAGCAGCCAAGGGGGGCTCTCACCCCTCCACTTT
>TRBJ2-1|TRBV3-1/TRBV3-2|TRBD2|once
CASRLAGGRYNEQFF
TGTGCCAGCAGGTTAGCGGGGGGGAGGTACAATGAGCAGTTCTTC
>TRBJ1-2|TRBV6-6|-|-
CASSHRNYGYTF
TGTGCCAGCAGCCACAGGAACTATGGCTACACCTTC
>TRBJ1-6|TRBV6-2/TRBV6-3|-|-
CASSYSRSHSPLHF
TGTGCCAGCAGTTACTCGCGATCGCATTCACCCCTCCACTTT
>TRBJ1-1|TRBV28|-|-
CASRREPGTEAFF
TGTGCCAGCAGGCGGGAGCCGGGCACTGAAGCTTTCTTT
>TRBJ2-1|TRBV25-1|TRBD2|once
CASSEYRAGGPPEQFF
TGTGCCAGCAGTGAATATAGAGCGGGGGGGCCCCCTGAGCAGTTCTTC
>TRBJ2-2|TRBV18|-|once
CASSPPSSSTGELFF
TGTGCCAGCTCACCACCCTCCAGTTCCACCGGGGAGCTGTTTTTT
>TRBJ1-2|TRBV12-3/TRBV12-4|-|-
CASSPGQLYGYTF
TGTGCCAGCAGCCCTGGACAGCTCTATGGCTACACCTTC
>TRBJ2-1|TRBV6-5|-|-
CASSLERHNEQFF
TGTGCCAGCAGTTTGGAGAGACACAATGAGCAGTTCTTC
>TRBJ2-1|TRBV9|-|medium-sized
CASSVANFGEQFF
TGTGCCAGCAGCGTAGCAAACTTCGGGGAGCAGTTCTTC
>TRBJ2-5|TRBV11-2|TRBD2|-
CASSLDSRLAGETQYF
TGTGCCAGCAGCTTAGATTCCCGACTAGCGGGCGAGACCCAGTACTTC
>TRBJ2-5|TRBV2|-|-
CASSDRRQETQYF
TGTGCCAGCAGTGATAGGCGCCAGGAGACCCAGTACTTC
>TRBJ2-3|TRBV25-1|-|once
CASSYGDITDTQYF
TGTGCCAGCAGTTATGGGGACATCACAGATACGCAGTATTTT
>TRBJ2-4|TRBV4-1|-|-
CASSQPGQGGNIQYF
TGCGCCAGCAGCCAACCTGGACAGGGAGGGAACATTCAGTACTTC
>TRBJ1-5|TRBV2|-|-
CASSDGNQPQHF
TGTGCCAGCAGTGATGGCAATCAGCCCCAGCATTTT
>TRBJ1-6|TRBV19|-|once
CASSERDYSPLHF
TGTGCCAGTAGTGAGCGGGACTATTCACCCCTCCACTTT
>TRBJ1-2|TRBV19|TRBD1|once
CASSPDRARGYTF
TGTGCCAGTAGCCCCGACAGGGCGAGGGGCTACACCTTC
>TRBJ2-3|TRBV24-1|TRBD2|-
CATSAGTSGRDTQYF
TGTGCCACCAGTGCCGGGACTAGCGGAAGAGATACGCAGTATTTT
>TRBJ2-7|TRBV10-1|TRBD1|-
CASSEYSVQGVNDEQYF
TGCGCCAGCAGTGAGTACAGTGTACAGGGGGTCAACGACGAGCAGTACTTC
>TRBJ2-7|TRBV29-1|-|-
CSGSWGVGYEQYF
TGCAGTGGGTCTTGGGGAGTGGGCTACGAGCAGTACTTC
>TRBJ1-2|TRBV11-2|-|-
CASSPPPGDYGYTF
TGTGCCAGCAGCCCCCCTCCGGGAGACTATGGCTACACCTTC
>TRBJ1-5|TRBV27|TRBD1|-
CASSYRGESNQPQHF
TGTGCCAGCAGTTACAGGGGAGAGAGCAATCAGCCCCAGCATTTT
>TRBJ1-5|TRBV4-1|-|-
CASSQKPSNQPQHF
TGCGCCAGCAGCCAAAAGCCGAGCAATCAGCCCCAGCATTTT
>TRBJ1-2|TRBV6-5|-|once
CASSRSVRNNYGYTF
TGTGCCAGCAGTCGTTCCGTACGGAATAACTATGGCTACACCTTC
>TRBJ1-6|TRBV5-6|-|-
CASSLTGNSPLHF
TGTGCCAGCAGTTTGACGGGTAATTCACCCCTCCACTTT
>TRBJ1-1|TRBV28|-|-
CASTGGTLRTNTEAFF
TGTGCCAGCACCGGCGGCACTCTACGTACGAACACTGAAGCTTTCTTT
>TRBJ2-3|TRBV6-5|-|-
CASSYSAKGLEDTQYF
TGTGCCAGCAGTTACTCGGCCAAAGGGTTGGAGGATACGCAGTATTTT
>TRBJ2-5|TRBV3-1/TRBV3-2|TRBD2|-
CASSQALASGMDQETQYF
TGTGCCAGCAGCCAAGCGTTAGCTAGCGGGATGGACCAAGAGACCCAGTACTTC
>TRBJ2-1|TRBV9|TRBD2|-
CASSTGTSQGEQFF
TGTGCCAGCAGCACCGGGACTAGCCAAGGTGAGCAGTTCTTC
>TRBJ2-7|TRBV28|-|-
CASRTLSEQYF
TGTGCCAGCAGGACACTCTCCGAGCAGTACTTC
>TRBJ2-3|TRBV28|TRBD1|-
CASTGQYTDTQYF
TGTGCCAGCACGGGACAGTACACAGATACGCAGTATTTT
>TRBJ2-1|TRBV5-1|TRBD2|-
CASSPGLAEYNEQFF
TGCGCCAGCAGCCCCGGACTAGCGGAATACAATGAGCAGTTCTTC
>TRBJ2-5|TRBV6-5|TRBD2|-
CASSQRGGGETQYF
TGTGCCAGCAGCCAGCGGGGGGGAGGGGAGACCCAGTACTTC
>TRBJ1-6|TRBV10-3|-|-
CAITSDGGSRSPLHF
TGTGCCATCACTTCCGACGGGGGGTCTCGCTCACCCCTCCACTTT
>TRBJ1-5|TRBV13|-|-
CASSLGNQPQHF
TGTGCCAGCAGCTTAGGGAATCAGCCCCAGCATTTT
>TRBJ2-1|TRBV30|TRBD2|-
CAWDTLAGNNEQFF
TGTGCCTGGGACACACTAGCGGGAAACAATGAGCAGTTCTTC
>TRBJ1-2|TRBV11-2|-|-
CASSQAADYGYTF
TGTGCCAGCAGTCAGGCGGCTGACTATGGCTACACCTTC